The present TCR beta chain was sequenced within a study of post-analysis software for immune sequencing data. About the study: Some patients lacked subtype; others had relapsing-remitting, secondary progressive or progressive-relapsing disease. Study-wide points: Patients had higher frequencies than controls of about 5 TRBV segments, including TRBV5-6, TRBV5-1 and TRBV20-1.

The authors incorporated unique molecular identifiers into the TCR beta cDNA libraries. Around 500,000 cDNA molecules were obtained per 1 to 10 million input T cells. TCRdb recomputed calls from the PCR reads with MiXCR, one row per CDR3 protein. There are hundreds of thousands of distinct CDR3 sequences in the sample; roughly 50% occur only once, and approximately 4.2% lies in the top ten. Trimming removed 4 bases from V and 2 bases from J, with 5 bases in between. The CDR3 covers 13 residues. This clonotype has a single count. Antigen unknown. The rearrangement uses TRBV12-3 or TRBV12-4 and TRBJ1-4; D unresolved. This TCR was recovered from a girl between 5 and 17 years old with multiple sclerosis. Material: blood. The CDR3 region has the DNA TGTGCCAGCAGTTCGTCCACTAATGAAAAACTGTTTTTT. As protein: CASSSSTNEKLFF.